In this sample, the clone carrying this T cell receptor beta chain turned up a few times. Its antigen is undetermined. The data derive from a study of beta chain features in type 1 diabetes. Study information: Age, gender and cell yields were alike across patients and healthy donors.

General study findings and limits: PCR could preferentially amplify shorter templates, alike in patients and controls. Lower insertion and higher deletion counts appeared at VDJ junctions in type 1 diabetes patients.

The CDR3 is 16 residues long. The germline V gene has CDR1 SGHDN and CDR2 FVKESK. The junction had 10 bases not matched to a gene; V was cut back by 4 bases and J by 1 base. Of the isolated RNA, all was reverse transcribed, and so the sequenced material was expressed TCRB transcripts. Using immunoSEQ multiplex PCR, the repertoire was profiled, and TCRdb retains in-frame clones only, with some absent. The table shows 150,000 or so clones, with about a tenth occurring only once. V usage is TRBV14 and J usage is TRBJ2-7, with 7 positions matching TRBD1. The sequenced material came from central memory CD4+ T cells from blood. The sequence was collected from a man between 18 and 35 years old in good health. In DNA form, the CDR3 reads TGTGCCAGCAGCCGCTACAGGGGACCTCCTTCCTACGAGCAGTACTTC. As protein: CASSRYRGPPSYEQYF. The variable domain in full, with the rest retrieved from reference TRBV14 and TRBJ2-7, is EAGVTQFPSHSVIEKGQTVTLRCDPISGHDNLYWYRRVMGKEIKFLLHFVKESKQDESGMPNNRFLAERTGGTYSTLKVQPAELEDSGVYFCASSRYRGPPSYEQYFGPGTRLTVT.